Each of the 32 T cell receptor beta chains below was sequenced from the same sample in a study of blood T cell repertoires in COVID-19. Clones were sequenced by immunoSEQ multiplex PCR, and TCRdb holds only the in-frame ones, with some missing. The data contain about 200,000 clones, roughly 86% of them singletons. The sample taken for sequencing was peripheral blood. These receptor sequences come from a woman in her seventies with active or convalescent COVID-19.

The V call is TRBV18, the J call TRBJ2-5, with TRBD2 matching 12 bases. The V and J ends lost 4 bases and 4 bases, in that order; junction bases with no gene match: 1. CDR3 length: 14 residues. Germline loops: CDR1 KGHSH, CDR2 LQKENI. The CDR3 here is CASSQLAGGETQYF. The CDR3 DNA reads TGTGCCAGCTCACAACTAGCGGGGGGAGAGACCCAGTACTTC.

V usage is TRBV6-5 and J usage is TRBJ2-3; 10 bases agree with TRBD1. This CDR3 contains 15 residues. V gave up 6 bases and J gave up 3 bases; unmatched junction bases: 6. CDR1 is MNHEY and CDR2 is SVGAGI in the germline V gene. CDR3 DNA sequence: TGTGCCAGCAGGGACAGGGGGAGAACTACAGATACGCAGTATTTT. It is translated as CASRDRGRTTDTQYF.

The chain couples TRBV6-5 to TRBJ2-7; no reliable D call. Germline values: CDR1 MNHEY, CDR2 SVGAGI. V lost 7 bases to trimming and J lost 6 bases, with 22 bases between them. This CDR3 contains 15 residues. CDR3 in DNA: TGTGCCAGCACCTCGGCCGGAACCCTCGGGTCCGAGCAGTACTTC. It specifies CASTSAGTLGSEQYF.

This clone has just a few counts. Here the CDR3 reads CASSQQGTVGYTF. The CDR3, as DNA: TGTGCCAGCAGCCAGCAGGGTACCGTTGGCTACACCTTC. This chain uses TRBV2 with TRBJ1-2, with a weak D call TRBD1 (5 bases). Trimming removed 6 bases from V and 7 bases from J, with 15 bases in between. This CDR3 comprises 13 residues. The germline V gene encodes CDR1 SNHLY and CDR2 FYNNEI.

The chain combines TRBV5-4 with TRBJ2-2; TRBD1 matches at 9 bases. The junction had 6 bases not matched to a gene; V was cut back by 7 bases and J by 2 bases. The CDR3 runs to 15 residues. Per germline, CDR1 SGHNT and CDR2 YYREEE (reference sequence). CDR3 loop: CASAWTGANTGELFF. The CDR3 nucleotides read TGTGCCAGCGCTTGGACAGGGGCTAACACCGGGGAGCTGTTTTTT.

The CDR3 DNA is TGTGCCAGCAGTTCACCACCAGTCTTGCATGGCACAGATACGCAGTATTTT. Protein sequence: CASSSPPVLHGTDTQYF. The rearrangement links TRBV2 to TRBJ2-3; D gene uncertain. Germline loops: CDR1 SNHLY, CDR2 FYNNEI. V lost 5 bases to trimming and J lost 1 base, with 19 bases between them. The CDR3 runs 17 residues. The complete variable domain, with remaining parts taken from reference TRBV2 and TRBJ2-3, reads EPEVTQTPSHQVTQMGQEVILRCVPISNHLYFYWYRQILGQKVEFLVSFYNNEISEKSEIFDDQFSVERPDGSNFTLKIRSTKLEDSAMYFCASSSPPVLHGTDTQYFGPGTRLTVL.

V usage is TRBV28 and J usage is TRBJ2-7; 13 bases are shared with TRBD2. Germline V CDR1 and CDR2: MDHEN, SYDVKM. The CDR3 has 14 residues. Trimming removed 5 bases from V and 5 bases from J; junction bases left unmatched: 3. This chain's CDR3 is CASSPGTSGNEQYF. The DNA of the CDR3 is TGTGCCAGCAGTCCCGGGACTAGCGGGAACGAGCAGTACTTC.

The V gene is TRBV15, the J gene TRBJ1-4; D ambiguous. Trimming removed 0 bases at V and 6 bases at J, with 8 bases between. CDR3 length: 14 amino acids. Germline values: CDR1 LNHNV, CDR2 YYDKDF (reference sequence). CDR3 in amino acids: CATSRDPRDEKLFF. The CDR3, as DNA: TGTGCCACCAGCAGAGATCCGCGGGATGAAAAACTGTTTTTT.

The chain carries TRBV5-4 and TRBJ2-2; 13 bases match TRBD2. Trimming cost V 0 bases and J 5 bases; bases outside gene matches: 4. The CDR3 extends over 17 amino acids. Per the germline V gene, CDR1 is SGHNT and CDR2 is YYREEE (reference sequence). The CDR3 protein is CASSLAPGLAGTGELFF. The DNA of the CDR3 is TGTGCCAGCAGCTTGGCTCCGGGACTAGCGGGGACCGGGGAGCTGTTTTTT. Full variable domain (missing parts from reference TRBV5-4 and TRBJ2-2): ETGVTQSPTHLIKTRGQQVTLRCSSQSGHNTVSWYQQALGQGPQFIFQYYREEENGRGNFPPRFSGLQFPNYSSELNVNALELDDSALYLCASSLAPGLAGTGELFFGEGSRLTVL.

The CDR3 DNA is TGTGCCAGCAGTCCGACAGGGGTGATTCAAGAGACCCAGTACTTC. Its protein is CASSPTGVIQETQYF. This chain connects TRBV2 to TRBJ2-5; 8 nucleotides line up with TRBD1. Germline assignment: CDR1 SNHLY and CDR2 FYNNEI. V lost 5 bases, J lost 2 bases, and 7 bases stayed unmatched. The length of the CDR3 is 15 residues. Using reference TRBV2 and TRBJ2-5 for the parts outside the CDR3, the full variable domain is EPEVTQTPSHQVTQMGQEVILRCVPISNHLYFYWYRQILGQKVEFLVSFYNNEISEKSEIFDDQFSVERPDGSNFTLKIRSTKLEDSAMYFCASSPTGVIQETQYFGPGTRLLVL.

The V gene is TRBV6-6, the J gene TRBJ1-6; 7 bases line up with TRBD1. Germline V gives CDR1 MNHNY, CDR2 SVGAGI (reference sequence). The ends lost 8 bases at V and 10 bases at J; junction bases unmatched: 8. The CDR3 covers 13 residues. As DNA, the CDR3 is TGTGCCAGCGACAGGGTTCAAGGGTCACCCCTCCACTTT. Its protein is CASDRVQGSPLHF.

The CDR3 bases are TGCGCCAGCAGCTTAGGGGGTCGACAGAGCACAGATACGCAGTATTTT. This codes for CASSLGGRQSTDTQYF. The V gene is TRBV5-1, the J gene TRBJ2-3; D perhaps matches TRBD1 (6 bases). In germline, CDR1 is SGHRS, CDR2 YFSETQ. V was clipped by 2 bases and J by 0 bases, with 13 bases between them. CDR3 length: 16 amino acids. Full variable domain (remainder filled in from reference TRBV5-1 and TRBJ2-3): KAGVTQTPRYLIKTRGQQVTLSCSPISGHRSVSWYQQTPGQGLQFLFEYFSETQRNKGNFPGRFSGRQFSNSRSEMNVSTLELGDSALYLCASSLGGRQSTDTQYFGPGTRLTVL.

This clone was seen a single time. This chain links TRBV7-3 with TRBJ1-1; 9 bases line up with TRBD1. The J segment lost 0 bases and the V segment lost 6 bases, leaving 11 bases of the junction unmatched. Germline lookup yields CDR1 SGHTA and CDR2 FQGTGA. The CDR3 covers 17 residues. CDR3 region: CASRWTGTGRLNTEAFF. CDR3 sequence (DNA): TGTGCCAGCAGATGGACCGGGACAGGGCGATTGAACACTGAAGCTTTCTTT.

This chain uses TRBV9 with TRBJ2-7; D uncertain. CDR1 SGDLS and CDR2 YYNGEE come from the germline V gene. Trimming removed 0 bases from V and 2 bases from J, with 9 bases in between. This CDR3 comprises 14 residues. CDR3 DNA: TGTGCCAGCAGCGTAGCGCAGGAAACCTACGAGCAGTACTTC. Residues: CASSVAQETYEQYF.

This chain links TRBV6-1 with TRBJ1-1, with TRBD1 as a possible D gene (5 bases). The ends were cut back, 2 bases at V and 0 bases at J, with 19 bases in the middle. Germline CDR1 MNHNS, CDR2 SASEGT. The CDR3 extends over 18 amino acids. This chain's CDR3 is CASSELQQGVGMNTEAFF. CDR3 DNA: TGTGCCAGCAGTGAACTGCAGCAGGGTGTGGGAATGAACACTGAAGCTTTCTTT.

The chain carries TRBV10-1 and TRBJ2-7; D perhaps matches TRBD2 (5 bases). V was trimmed by 6 bases and J by 2 bases, leaving 11 bases between them. The CDR3 runs to 13 residues. The germline gives CDR1 WNHNN, CDR2 SYGVQD (reference sequence). CDR3 sequence reads: CASSPSRAYEQYF. CDR3 bases: TGCGCCAGCAGCCCATCGCGGGCCTACGAGCAGTACTTC.

CDR3 nucleotides: TGTGCCACTAGGACAGGCCAAGAGACCCAGTACTTC. The encoded protein is CATRTGQETQYF. The gene calls are TRBV28 and TRBJ2-5, with 7 nucleotides matching TRBD1. The CDR3 is made up of 12 amino acids. V shed 10 bases and J 1 base; nucleotides not matched to a gene: 3. Germline V gives CDR1 MDHEN, CDR2 SYDVKM.

As for this clone: The junction does not match germline at one end; this may be a read error. The J gene is TRBJ2-7, the V gene TRBV5-1, with 7 bases that match TRBD2. The germline V gene has CDR1 SGHRS and CDR2 YFSETQ. The CDR3 runs 15 residues. The CDR3 loop is CASSLAPGGLYEQYF. CDR3 nucleotide sequence: TGCGCCAGCAGTTTGGCGCCGGGAGGCCTCTACGAGCAGTACTTC.

The chain couples TRBV25-1 to TRBJ1-1, with D maybe TRBD1 (6 bases). Germline values: CDR1 MGHDK, CDR2 SYGVNS. V was cut by 9 bases and J by 7 bases, with 21 bases left in between. The CDR3 loop spans 14 amino acids. CDR3 region: CARKTTGRGFEAFF. In nucleotides, the CDR3 is TGTGCCAGGAAAACGACAGGTCGTGGGTTTGAAGCTTTCTTT. The full variable domain, with the rest looked up from reference TRBV25-1 and TRBJ1-1, is EADIYQTPRYLVIGTGKKITLECSQTMGHDKMYWYQQDPGMELHLIHYSYGVNSTEKGDLSSESTVSRIRTEHFPLTLESARPSHTSQYLCARKTTGRGFEAFFGQGTRLTVV.

The V and J genes are TRBV27 and TRBJ1-5; D is unresolved. Trimming pared 4 bases from V and 6 bases from J, leaving 13 bases between. CDR1 and CDR2 (germline): MNHEY, SMNVEV (reference sequence). This CDR3 spans 14 amino acids. The CDR3 loop is CASSSAQQRQPQHF. In DNA form, the CDR3 reads TGTGCCAGCAGTTCTGCCCAGCAGCGTCAGCCCCAGCATTTT.

The CDR3 bases are TGTGCCAGCAGTGAATATCGGGGGGGGACCGGGGAGCTGTTTTTT. This sequence encodes CASSEYRGGTGELFF. The chain has TRBV25-1 and TRBJ2-2; 8 nucleotides match TRBD2. CDR1 MGHDK and CDR2 SYGVNS come from the germline V gene. V dropped 0 bases and J dropped 5; count of bases not matched to a gene: 2. The CDR3 extends over 15 amino acids.

This clone appeared a single time. The chain recombines TRBV11-2 with TRBJ2-7, with D possibly being TRBD2 (5 bases). V was shortened by 0 bases and J by 0 bases, with 12 bases between the two germline ends. The germline V gene has CDR1 SGHAT and CDR2 FQNNGV. CDR3 length: 16 amino acids. The DNA of the CDR3 is TGTGCCAGCAGCTTAGATCCAGCGGTGAGCTCCTACGAGCAGTACTTC. Protein sequence: CASSLDPAVSSYEQYF.

The chain joins TRBV4-2 to TRBJ2-2, with 13 bases matching TRBD2. The CDR3 is 17 residues long. Germline CDR1 is LGHNA and CDR2 is YNFKEQ. V lost 4 bases and J lost 6; bases outside the gene matches: 8. The CDR3 spells CASSLGTSGAIAGELFF. CDR3 nucleotide sequence: TGTGCCAGCAGCCTTGGGACTAGCGGGGCGATTGCCGGGGAGCTGTTTTTT.

This clone was recorded only once. V is TRBV4-1 and J is TRBJ2-1; D unclear. Per germline, CDR1 MGHRA and CDR2 YSYEKL. The CDR3 runs 15 residues. V was cut by 0 bases and J by 5 bases, with 11 bases left in between. CDR3 amino acids: CASSQDGARHNEQFF. The CDR3 DNA follows: TGCGCCAGCAGCCAAGATGGAGCGAGGCACAATGAGCAGTTCTTC.

The DNA for the CDR3 is TGTGCCAGCAGCCAACATCGACTTTTCGAGCAGTACTTC. It codes for CASSQHRLFEQYF. This rearrangement joins TRBV11-2 to TRBJ2-7, with D unresolved. CDR3 length: 13 amino acids. V was pared by 5 bases and J by 6 bases, with 14 bases between. The germline CDR1 and CDR2 sequences are SGHAT and FQNNGV.

This clone was counted a single time. V and J are TRBV29-1 and TRBJ1-5, with D maybe TRBD1 (6 bases). The CDR3 runs to 14 residues. Trimming took 7 bases from V and 4 from J, leaving 17 bases between them. Germline V CDR1 and CDR2: SQVTM, ANQGSEA. CDR3 region: CSARSGGRNQPQHF. CDR3 coding DNA: TGCAGCGCCCGTTCGGGGGGCAGGAATCAGCCCCAGCATTTT.

V is TRBV2 and J is TRBJ1-5, with D possibly being TRBD1 (5 bases). The CDR3 runs 15 residues. Trimming cost V 6 bases and J 5 bases, with 17 bases left between them. From germline, CDR1 is SNHLY and CDR2 FYNNEI. This CDR3 is CASRQGGGYYQPQHF. In nucleotides, the CDR3 is TGTGCCAGCAGGCAGGGAGGAGGCTACTATCAGCCCCAGCATTTT.

A few counts support this clone. The rearrangement links TRBV9 to TRBJ2-3; 7 bases agree with TRBD2. From germline, CDR1 is SGDLS and CDR2 YYNGEE. Losses at the gene ends were 9 bases for V and 2 bases for J; bases not matched to a gene: 6. The CDR3 sequence is 13 residues long. Here the CDR3 DNA reads TGTGCCACCGCACGGGGGGTCACAGATACGCAGTATTTT. It yields the protein CATARGVTDTQYF.

This clone showed up just a few times. The J gene is TRBJ2-7, the V gene TRBV19; TRBD2 matches 11 bases. The CDR3 loop spans 15 amino acids. Germline V gene lookup returns CDR1 LNHDA and CDR2 SQIVND (reference sequence). The V gene end was trimmed by 2 bases and the J gene end by 2 bases; junction bases not matched to a gene: 2. This chain's CDR3 is CASSISSGRPYEQYF. CDR3 nucleotide sequence: TGTGCCAGTAGTATATCTAGCGGGAGGCCCTACGAGCAGTACTTC.

This clone was counted a few times. The chain uses TRBV11-3 and TRBJ2-2; TRBD2 agrees at 12 bases. V shed 3 bases and J 7 bases; nucleotides not matched to a gene: 9. The CDR3 has 17 residues. Germline V gives CDR1 SGHNT, CDR2 YENEEA. As DNA, the CDR3 is TGTGCCAGCAGCTTTTCAGGGACTAGCGGGCTACTCGGGGAGCTGTTTTTT. Its protein product is CASSFSGTSGLLGELFF.

The gene calls are TRBV3-1 (or the pseudogene TRBV3-2) and TRBJ2-2; tentative D call: TRBD1 (5 bases). Trimming cost V 3 bases and J 1 base, with 9 bases left between them. This CDR3 region has 15 residues. In germline, CDR1 is LGHDT, CDR2 YNNKEL (reference sequence). CDR3 DNA: TGTGCCAGCAGCCAGGGGCAGGGGAACACCGGGGAGCTGTTTTTT. Residues: CASSQGQGNTGELFF.

The chain has TRBV5-1 and TRBJ2-5; TRBD2 agrees at 7 bases. Germline V lookup: CDR1 SGHRS, CDR2 YFSETQ. The ends lost 0 bases at V and 0 bases at J; junction bases unmatched: 14. The CDR3 spans 19 residues. The CDR3 DNA follows: TGCGCCAGCAGCTTGGCTAGCGGCCTTCCACAAATGTACCAAGAGACCCAGTACTTC. This encodes CASSLASGLPQMYQETQYF.